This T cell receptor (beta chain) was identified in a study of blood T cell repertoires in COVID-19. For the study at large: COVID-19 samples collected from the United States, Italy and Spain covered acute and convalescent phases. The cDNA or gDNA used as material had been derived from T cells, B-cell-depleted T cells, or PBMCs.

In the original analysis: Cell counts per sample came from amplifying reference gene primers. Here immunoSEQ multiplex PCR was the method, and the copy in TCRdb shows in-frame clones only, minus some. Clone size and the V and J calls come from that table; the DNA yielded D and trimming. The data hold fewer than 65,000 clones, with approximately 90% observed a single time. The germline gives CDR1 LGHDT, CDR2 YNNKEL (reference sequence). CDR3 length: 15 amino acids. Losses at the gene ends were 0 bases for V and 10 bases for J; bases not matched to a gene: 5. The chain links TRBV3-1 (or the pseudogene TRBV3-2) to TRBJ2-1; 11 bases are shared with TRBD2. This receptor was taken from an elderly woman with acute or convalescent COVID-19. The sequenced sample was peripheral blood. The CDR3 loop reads CASSQDTSGSSEQFF. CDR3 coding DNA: TGTGCCAGCAGCCAAGATACTAGCGGGAGCAGCGAGCAGTTCTTC.